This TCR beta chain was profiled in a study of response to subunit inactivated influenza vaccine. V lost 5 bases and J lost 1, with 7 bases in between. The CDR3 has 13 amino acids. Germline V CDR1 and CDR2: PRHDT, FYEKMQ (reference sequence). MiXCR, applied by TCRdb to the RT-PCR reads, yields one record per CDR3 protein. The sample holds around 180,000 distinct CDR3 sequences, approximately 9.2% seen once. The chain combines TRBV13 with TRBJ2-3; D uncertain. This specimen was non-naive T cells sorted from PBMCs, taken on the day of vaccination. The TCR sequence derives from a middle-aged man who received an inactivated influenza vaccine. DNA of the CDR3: TGTGCCAGCAGCCCCCGGGGCACAGATACGCAGTATTTT. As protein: CASSPRGTDTQYF.